This TCR beta chain was sequenced in a study of preoperative IRX-2 immunotherapy in early breast cancer. Sequencing used immunoSEQ multiplex PCR; TCRdb keeps in-frame clones, though not all of them. Of under 25,000 clones in the sample, around 95% were seen once. Treatment specified: preoperative locoregional IRX-2 cytokine immunotherapy. This phase Ib study tested locoregional IRX-2 cytokine immunotherapy given before surgery. This CDR3 comprises 14 residues. Trimming took 2 bases from V and 0 from J, leaving 5 bases between them. Germline CDR1 is MRHNA and CDR2 is SNTAGT. The TCR originated in a human donor with breast cancer. The chain employs TRBV6-4 and TRBJ2-1; D remains ambiguous. Sequencing was performed on tumor tissue, taken after IRX-2 immunotherapy. For the CDR3, the DNA is TGTGCCAGCAGTGACGGAAGCTCCTACAATGAGCAGTTCTTC. Its protein is CASSDGSSYNEQFF.